The 30 T cell receptor beta chains in this list originate from one sample, sequenced in a study of CD8 T cells in ankylosing spondylitis (dated by TCRdb to about 2017). The library came from 5' RACE. TCRdb names Illumina HiSeq 2500 as the instrument used. In-frame beta chains were kept once TCRdb had trimmed the public reads at Q25 with fastp and called clones with MiXCR. Duplicate CDR3 protein sequences are folded into a single record with the most common DNA and genes. The sample table contains hundreds of thousands of distinct CDR3 sequences; only one count was recorded for less than 25% of them. The ten largest clonotypes hold 3.5% of the sample. Sequencing was carried out using blood, either unsorted or a sorted T cell fraction (not recorded which). The receptors stem from a female donor with ankylosing spondylitis or in good health (not recorded which).

The chain joins TRBV20-1 to TRBJ2-5, with TRBD1 as a possible D gene (7 bases). This CDR3 region has 18 residues. The V and J ends lost 2 bases and 4 bases respectively, with 26 bases between them. Germline V gene lookup returns CDR1 DFQATT and CDR2 SNEGSKA (reference sequence). The CDR3 region has the DNA TGCAGTGCTAGACCCCTAAGGGAGACAGGGAGGAGGGCAGAGACCCAGTACTTC. It codes for CSARPLRETGRRAETQYF.

This clonotype has only a few counts. The chain uses TRBV7-9 and TRBJ2-1; 8 bases map to TRBD2. CDR1 is SEHNR and CDR2 is FQNEAQ in the germline V gene (reference sequence). The trim removed 1 base at V and 5 bases at J, leaving 4 bases unmatched. The CDR3 has 15 residues. The CDR3 region has the DNA TGTGCCAGCAGCTTAGGAGCGGGGGTCGACAATGAGCAGTTCTTC. It encodes CASSLGAGVDNEQFF.

V usage is TRBV12-3 or TRBV12-4 and J usage is TRBJ2-1, with 8 bases lining up with TRBD2. Trimming took 6 bases from V and 6 from J; bases not matched to a gene: 4. The CDR3 extends over 13 amino acids. The CDR3 DNA reads TGTGCCAGCAGAACTAGCGGAACCAATGAGCAGTTCTTC. It specifies CASRTSGTNEQFF.

The chain uses TRBV11-3 and TRBJ2-1; 10 nucleotides agree with TRBD2. The CDR3 contains 16 residues. CDR1 SGHNT and CDR2 YENEEA come from the germline V gene. V was clipped by 1 base and J by 6 bases; unmatched bases: 6. DNA of the CDR3: TGTGCCAGCAGCTTAGTCCTCGCTAGCGGGAGCAATGAGCAGTTCTTC. Translating gives CASSLVLASGSNEQFF.

The chain combines TRBV20-1 with TRBJ2-5; D not certain. Germline-derived CDR1 and CDR2 are DFQATT and SNEGSKA (reference sequence). The CDR3 runs to 12 residues. With 6 bases removed from V and 2 bases from J, the gap between germline ends came to 10 bases. The CDR3 DNA is TGCAGTGCAGTAGGCCTTCAAGAGACCCAGTACTTC. As protein: CSAVGLQETQYF.

This clonotype was seen only a few times. The chain couples TRBV3-1 to TRBJ1-2, with D unclear. This CDR3 has 12 residues. Germline V lookup: CDR1 LGHDT, CDR2 YNNKEL (reference sequence). With 3 bases removed from V and 4 bases from J, the gap between germline ends came to 6 bases. The CDR3 spells CASSQTSYGYTF. The CDR3 DNA is TGTGCCAGCAGCCAGACCTCCTATGGCTACACCTTC.

This sequence joins TRBV5-1 and TRBJ2-7, with D perhaps assigned TRBD1 or TRBD2 (5 bases each). The germline V and J ends were trimmed by 3 bases and 0 bases, with 13 bases remaining between them. The CDR3 is 15 residues long. The germline V gene encodes CDR1 SGHRS and CDR2 YFSETQ. The CDR3 DNA is TGCGCCAGCAGCTCCCACGGGACGGGCTCCTACGAGCAGTACTTC. The encoded protein is CASSSHGTGSYEQYF.

The V and J genes are TRBV10-3 and TRBJ2-1; 10 nucleotides match TRBD1. From germline, CDR1 is ENHRY and CDR2 SYGVKD. V dropped 5 bases and J dropped 4; count of bases not matched to a gene: 5. The CDR3 has 15 amino acids. CDR3 in DNA: TGTGCCATCAGTAGGGGGACAGGGGATTACAATGAGCAGTTCTTC. Amino acid sequence: CAISRGTGDYNEQFF.

This clonotype has only a few counts. This chain joins TRBV29-1 and TRBJ1-1, with 10 positions matching TRBD1. Germline assignment: CDR1 SQVTM and CDR2 ANQGSEA. The V and J ends lost 4 bases and 1 base, in that order; junction bases with no gene match: 3. The CDR3 extends over 14 amino acids. The CDR3 protein is CSVGDRGPNTEAFF. The CDR3 DNA reads TGCAGCGTTGGGGACAGGGGTCCGAACACTGAAGCTTTCTTT.

V is TRBV6-2 or TRBV6-3 and J is TRBJ1-1; no clear D. Germline CDR1 and CDR2: MNHEY and SVGEGT. The CDR3 totals 16 residues. V lost 4 bases and J 4 bases, leaving 19 bases between the germline ends. This CDR3 reads CASSSPGLVRSTEAFF. DNA of the CDR3: TGTGCCAGCAGTTCCCCCGGACTCGTCAGGTCCACTGAAGCTTTCTTT.

The rearrangement joins TRBV10-3 to TRBJ1-2; D is perhaps TRBD1 (5 bases). V dropped 6 bases and J dropped 5 bases, with 7 bases sitting between them. The CDR3 length is 11 residues. The germline V gene encodes CDR1 ENHRY and CDR2 SYGVKD. The CDR3 here is CAISQGYGYTF. The CDR3 DNA sequence: TGTGCCATCAGCCAGGGTTATGGCTACACCTTC.

Ten or more counts support this clonotype. The chain's CDR3 is CASRSSGVNEQYF. The CDR3 coding sequence is TGTGCCAGCAGATCCTCAGGGGTCAACGAGCAGTACTTC. This chain uses TRBV6-5 with TRBJ2-7, with D maybe TRBD1 (6 bases). Trimming shortened V by 6 bases and J by 5 bases, and 14 bases separated the two germline ends. This CDR3 is 13 amino acids long. Germline V gene data show CDR1 as MNHEY and CDR2 as SVGAGI.

This clonotype was seen more than once but under ten times. One junction end does not reproduce the germline sequence, and a read error may be involved. This chain joins TRBV4-3 and TRBJ2-1; TRBD2 aligns across 12 bases. From germline, CDR1 is LGHNA and CDR2 YSLEER. This CDR3 has 13 amino acids. This CDR3 is CASSQELAGGLDF. The CDR3 nucleotides are TGCGCCAGCAGCCAAGAGCTAGCGGGAGGGCTGGACTTC.

This clonotype was found a few times. This chain uses TRBV11-2 with TRBJ2-5, with TRBD2 as a possible D gene (6 bases). The V end was cut by 2 bases, the J end by 6 bases, with 13 bases between. The CDR3 is 14 residues long. CDR1 is SGHAT and CDR2 is FQNNGV in the germline V gene. CDR3 nucleotides: TGTGCCAGCAGCTTATCCGGGGGAACAAAGACCCAGTACTTC. This encodes CASSLSGGTKTQYF.

This rearrangement joins TRBV2 to TRBJ2-3; D might be TRBD2 (6 bases). Per the germline V gene, CDR1 is SNHLY and CDR2 is FYNNEI. The CDR3 length is 15 residues. The germline V and J ends were trimmed by 3 bases and 2 bases, with 12 bases remaining between them. The CDR3 sequence is CASSDRSSDTDTQYF. The CDR3 DNA sequence: TGTGCCAGCAGTGATCGCTCTAGCGACACAGATACGCAGTATTTT.

This clonotype was found a few times. The chain is built from TRBV24-1 and TRBJ2-1, with 11 bases matching TRBD2. The germline gives CDR1 KGHDR, CDR2 SFDVKD. The CDR3 runs 15 residues. V dropped 3 bases and J dropped 7; count of bases not matched to a gene: 4. This CDR3 reads CATSDPTSGKNEQFF. The CDR3 DNA follows: TGTGCCACCAGTGATCCGACTAGCGGGAAGAATGAGCAGTTCTTC.

The V and J genes are TRBV4-2 and TRBJ2-1; D is possibly TRBD2 (6 bases). Germline-derived CDR1 and CDR2 are LGHNA and YNFKEQ. V lost 1 base to trimming and J lost 5 bases, with 12 bases between them. The CDR3 has 15 residues. The CDR3 loop is CASSQVRGANNEQFF. CDR3 nucleotide sequence: TGTGCCAGCAGCCAAGTACGCGGGGCTAACAATGAGCAGTTCTTC.

The chain couples TRBV28 to TRBJ2-1, with D possibly being TRBD1 (6 bases). Between the trimmed V and J ends, which lost 5 bases and 4 bases, there was a span of 15 bases. CDR1 is MDHEN, CDR2 SYDVKM, per germline. The CDR3 covers 15 residues. In DNA, the CDR3 is TGTGCCAGCAGTGACCCAGGGGAATGGTACAATGAGCAGTTCTTC. Its translation is CASSDPGEWYNEQFF.

This clonotype occurred a few times. Here the CDR3 DNA reads TGTGCCAGCAGCTTGGGGTTAGGGGTAGAAGAGTTCTTC. This encodes CASSLGLGVEEFF. The chain recombines TRBV5-6 with TRBJ2-1, with a possible D match to TRBD1 (5 bases). Per germline, CDR1 SGHDT and CDR2 YYEEEE. Trimming removed 0 bases at V and 14 bases at J, with 15 bases between. This CDR3 is built from 13 residues.

This clonotype is a singleton in its sample. V is TRBV2 and J is TRBJ1-2; 7 positions match TRBD1. The CDR3 loop spans 14 amino acids. The germline CDR1 and CDR2 sequences are SNHLY and FYNNEI. V shed 0 bases, J shed 4 bases, and the junction held 2 bases outside the gene matches. CDR3 nucleotides: TGTGCCAGCAGTGAAGCGGGACAGTCCTATGGCTACACCTTC. It codes for CASSEAGQSYGYTF.

V usage is TRBV6-2 or TRBV6-3 and J usage is TRBJ1-1; the D is unclear. Between the trimmed V and J ends, which lost 4 bases and 1 base, there was a span of 7 bases. The CDR3 is made up of 13 amino acids. Germline V CDR1 and CDR2: MNHEY, SVGEGT. As DNA, the CDR3 is TGTGCCAGCAGTTTCGCATGGAACACTGAAGCTTTCTTT. Translated, it gives CASSFAWNTEAFF.

This clonotype was recorded a few times. The chain joins TRBV6-2 or TRBV6-3 to TRBJ2-6; 10 nucleotides line up with TRBD1. Germline V lookup: CDR1 MNHEY, CDR2 SVGEGT. The CDR3 is made up of 18 amino acids. J was trimmed by 2 bases and V by 4 bases; bases with no gene match: 8. CDR3 amino acids: CASSWPGQGIAGANVLTF. CDR3 coding DNA: TGTGCCAGCAGTTGGCCGGGACAGGGGATCGCTGGGGCCAACGTCCTGACTTTC.

The gene calls are TRBV28 and TRBJ2-7, with 9 bases aligning to TRBD2. V dropped 7 bases and J dropped 0; count of bases not matched to a gene: 7. Germline CDR1 reads MDHEN; CDR2 reads SYDVKM. The CDR3 is 15 residues long. As DNA, the CDR3 is TGTGCCAGCACCATCACTAGCGGGCCCTCCTACGAGCAGTACTTC. This codes for CASTITSGPSYEQYF.

V gene TRBV5-4 combines with J gene TRBJ1-3; D remains ambiguous. The germline V gene encodes CDR1 SGHNT and CDR2 YYREEE (reference sequence). Trimming shortened V by 0 bases and J by 0 bases, and 13 bases separated the two germline ends. This CDR3 is built from 17 residues. The CDR3 loop reads CASSLGNGRNSGNTIYF. CDR3 sequence (DNA): TGTGCCAGCAGCTTGGGTAATGGGAGAAACTCTGGAAACACCATATATTTT.

The chain has TRBV30 and TRBJ2-1, with D maybe TRBD2 (6 bases). Per germline, CDR1 GTSNPN and CDR2 SVGIG (reference sequence). This CDR3 has 16 amino acids. Trimming cost V 7 bases and J 0 bases, with 19 bases left between them. Here the CDR3 reads CASLGLRQSSYNEQFF. DNA for the CDR3: TGTGCCTCCTTGGGACTGAGACAAAGCTCCTACAATGAGCAGTTCTTC.

At least ten counts were recorded for this clonotype. V and J are TRBV7-7 and TRBJ1-4, with D perhaps TRBD1 (5 bases). The CDR3 runs 16 residues. Germline-derived CDR1 and CDR2 are SSHAT and FNYEAQ (reference sequence). Trimming cost V 4 bases and J 0 bases, with 12 bases left between them. CDR3 bases: TGTGCCAGCAGCTGCAGGGTTGGACCAACTAATGAAAAACTGTTTTTT. It specifies CASSCRVGPTNEKLFF.

The rearrangement joins TRBV20-1 to TRBJ1-2; D is undetermined. The CDR3 sequence is 14 residues long. V was trimmed by 0 bases and J by 6 bases, leaving 14 bases between them. Germline CDR1 DFQATT, CDR2 SNEGSKA (reference sequence). The CDR3 sequence: CSARDQETGDGYTF. DNA of the CDR3: TGCAGTGCTAGAGATCAGGAAACGGGCGATGGCTACACCTTC.

This clonotype was found a few times. The chain uses TRBV11-2 and TRBJ1-5; 10 bases fit TRBD1. The CDR3 is 15 residues long. CDR1 is SGHAT and CDR2 is FQNNGV in the germline V gene. J gave up 5 bases and V 5 bases, and 6 bases lay outside the gene matches. CDR3 loop: CASSPSGQGYQPQHF. The CDR3 nucleotides read TGTGCCAGCAGCCCGTCGGGACAGGGGTATCAGCCCCAGCATTTT.

This clonotype was observed a single time. J is TRBJ1-2 and V is TRBV20-1, with D unclear. Per germline, CDR1 DFQATT and CDR2 SNEGSKA (reference sequence). V was shortened by 3 bases and J by 5 bases, with 10 bases between the two germline ends. This CDR3 contains 12 residues. The CDR3 reads CSASVGSYGYTF. The DNA for the CDR3 is TGCAGTGCTAGCGTGGGCTCTTATGGCTACACCTTC.

This clonotype was observed at least ten times. V usage is TRBV12-3 or TRBV12-4 and J usage is TRBJ2-1, with 7 bases fitting TRBD1. The V segment lost 7 bases and the J segment 5 bases; nucleotides outside the gene matches: 8. The CDR3 length is 14 residues. In nucleotides, the CDR3 is TGTGCCAGCACTTTCGGGACAGACAACAATGAGCAGTTCTTC. This codes for CASTFGTDNNEQFF.